This T cell receptor beta chain was sequenced in a study of blood T cell repertoires in COVID-19. Turning to the study itself: Samples taken during acute and convalescent COVID-19 were collected in the United States, Italy and Spain. The cDNA or gDNA used as material had been derived from T cells, B-cell-depleted T cells, or PBMCs.

Source study methods: Reference gene primer amplification gave estimated nucleated cell counts. The repertoire was sequenced with immunoSEQ multiplex PCR; TCRdb's copy has only in-frame clones and lacks some. That table furnishes V, J and clone size, whereas the DNA furnished D and trimming. The sample includes some 200,000 clones, roughly four fifths of them seen just once. The CDR3 is made up of 16 amino acids. Germline loops: CDR1 MNHNS, CDR2 SASEGT. V trimming: 4 bases; J trimming: 0 bases; junction bases outside the gene matches: 5. V is TRBV6-1 and J is TRBJ1-5; 8 bases line up with TRBD1. This TCR came from a woman aged 40 to 50 with acute or convalescent COVID-19. The sample consisted of peripheral blood. The CDR3 protein is CASSGETGVSNQPQHF. DNA of the CDR3: TGTGCCAGCAGTGGAGAGACAGGGGTTAGCAATCAGCCCCAGCATTTT.